One and the same sample provided the 29 T cell receptor beta chains below, sequenced in a study of blood T cell repertoires in COVID-19. The method was immunoSEQ multiplex PCR; TCRdb's version includes in-frame clones alone and lacks a portion of them. The data show fewer than 120,000 clones, around nine tenths seen once. The sample consisted of peripheral blood. The receptors stem from a woman in her 50s with acute or convalescent COVID-19.

The gene calls are TRBV24-1 and TRBJ2-2; weak D call: TRBD2 (5 bases). The CDR3 length is 15 residues. The germline V and J ends were trimmed by 3 bases and 5 bases, with 12 bases remaining between them. The germline V gene has CDR1 KGHDR and CDR2 SFDVKD. CDR3 sequence (DNA): TGTGCCACCAGTGATGGACTGAGGATGACCGGGGAGCTGTTTTTT. Its translation is CATSDGLRMTGELFF.

The chain carries TRBV5-1 and TRBJ1-4; D might be TRBD1 (6 bases). CDR3 length: 16 amino acids. CDR1 is SGHRS and CDR2 is YFSETQ in the germline V gene. Trimming took off 4 bases at V and 8 bases at J, with 21 bases between the two ends. CDR3: CASSPANRVIAEKLFF. CDR3 in DNA: TGCGCCAGCAGCCCGGCAAACAGGGTGATTGCGGAAAAACTGTTTTTT.

This sequence joins TRBV6-5 and TRBJ1-3, with D possibly being TRBD1 (5 bases). The germline CDR1 and CDR2 sequences are MNHEY and SVGAGI. This CDR3 contains 15 residues. V lost 2 bases, J lost 4 bases, and 12 bases lay in between. The CDR3: CASSYAGQPGNTIYF. CDR3 nucleotides: TGTGCCAGCAGTTACGCAGGGCAACCGGGAAACACCATATATTTT.

This rearrangement joins TRBV19 to TRBJ1-1; 7 bases are a match to TRBD1. This CDR3 spans 17 amino acids. Germline V lookup: CDR1 LNHDA, CDR2 SQIVND (reference sequence). The trim removed 3 bases at V and 4 bases at J, leaving 14 bases unmatched. CDR3 loop: CASSIGFQGGGGTEAFF. The CDR3 DNA sequence: TGTGCCAGTAGTATTGGGTTCCAGGGGGGTGGTGGCACTGAAGCTTTCTTT. Complete variable domain (other parts from reference TRBV19 and TRBJ1-1): DGGITQSPKYLFRKEGQNVTLSCEQNLNHDAMYWYRQDPGQGLRLIYYSQIVNDFQKGDIAEGYSVSREKKESFPLTVTSAQKNPTAFYLCASSIGFQGGGGTEAFFGQGTRLTVV.

The chain carries TRBV5-4 and TRBJ2-1, with 8 bases that match TRBD1. The V and J ends lost 3 bases and 2 bases, in that order; junction bases with no gene match: 7. CDR3 size: 16 residues. The germline CDR1 and CDR2 sequences are SGHNT and YYREEE (reference sequence). CDR3 region: CASSSSTGDTYNEQFF. The CDR3 coding sequence is TGTGCCAGCAGCTCATCGACAGGGGATACCTACAATGAGCAGTTCTTC.

This clone showed up just once. The rearrangement links TRBV7-9 to TRBJ2-5, with TRBD1 matching over 7 bases. CDR3 length: 15 amino acids. From germline, CDR1 is SEHNR and CDR2 FQNEAQ (reference sequence). V shed 6 bases and J 5 bases; nucleotides not matched to a gene: 12. The CDR3 is CASSSQTGMGETQYF. In DNA form, the CDR3 reads TGTGCCAGCAGTTCCCAGACAGGGATGGGGGAGACCCAGTACTTC.

V gene TRBV18 combines with J gene TRBJ2-1; 9 nucleotides align to TRBD2. V was clipped by 4 bases and J by 4 bases; unmatched bases: 5. The CDR3 covers 15 residues. Germline CDR1 KGHSH, CDR2 LQKENI. In DNA, the CDR3 is TGTGCCAGCTCACGGCGGGAGGGAACATACAATGAGCAGTTCTTC. Its translation: CASSRREGTYNEQFF.

Of note for this clone: At one boundary the junction diverges from the germline segment, which might be a read error. The chain employs TRBV6-5 and TRBJ2-2; D may be TRBD2 (6 bases). Germline-derived CDR1 and CDR2 are MNHEY and SVGAGI. CDR3 length: 15 residues. DNA for the CDR3: TGTGCCAGCAGTTACTCGGAGTTGGCAGGGCGGGAACTGTTTTTT. It translates to CASSYSELAGRELFF.

This clone turned up a few times. V usage is TRBV10-2 and J usage is TRBJ1-5; the D gene is possibly TRBD1 (5 bases). The CDR3 is 12 amino acids. The V end was cut by 3 bases, the J end by 5 bases, with 5 bases between. The V gene's germline CDR1 is WSHSY and CDR2 SAAADI. CDR3 loop: CASSDRDQPQHF. The CDR3, as DNA: TGCGCCAGCAGTGACAGGGATCAGCCCCAGCATTTT.

The chain uses TRBV29-1 and TRBJ2-5; D may be TRBD2 (6 bases). Germline loops: CDR1 SQVTM, CDR2 ANQGSEA. Between the trimmed V and J ends, which lost 5 bases and 0 bases, there was a span of 13 bases. There are 14 residues in the CDR3. CDR3 DNA sequence: TGCAGCGTTACGGCGGGAAGTTACCAAGAGACCCAGTACTTC. It is translated as CSVTAGSYQETQYF.

V and J are TRBV18 and TRBJ1-1; 8 positions match TRBD1. Trimming took 4 bases from V and 0 from J; bases not matched to a gene: 4. The CDR3 has 15 residues. The germline V gene encodes CDR1 KGHSH and CDR2 LQKENI. For the CDR3, the DNA is TGTGCCAGCTCACTAAGACAGGGGATGAACACTGAAGCTTTCTTT. Its translation: CASSLRQGMNTEAFF.

The chain has TRBV29-1 and TRBJ2-5; 7 bases match TRBD1. Germline V gene lookup returns CDR1 SQVTM and CDR2 ANQGSEA. J gave up 4 bases and V 6 bases, and 11 bases lay outside the gene matches. The CDR3 is 14 residues long. In nucleotides, the CDR3 is TGCAGCGTAGTCACACAGGGGATGGGAGAGACCCAGTACTTC. It specifies CSVVTQGMGETQYF.

The rearrangement joins TRBV27 to TRBJ2-7; D gene uncertain. CDR3 length: 14 amino acids. Germline-derived CDR1 and CDR2 are MNHEY and SMNVEV (reference sequence). V shed 4 bases and J shed 3 bases, with 13 bases lying between them. The CDR3 DNA follows: TGTGCCAGCAGTTCCTCAGAAAAAAGCTACGAGCAGTACTTC. Translating gives CASSSSEKSYEQYF.

J is TRBJ2-5 and V is TRBV11-2, with TRBD2 matching over 7 bases. Germline CDR1 is SGHAT and CDR2 is FQNNGV. V lost 1 base, J lost 2 bases, and 10 bases stayed unmatched. CDR3 length: 17 residues. The CDR3 nucleotides read TGTGCCAGCAGCTTAGCAGTGAGGGGAGGGGTGCAAGAGACCCAGTACTTC. It encodes CASSLAVRGGVQETQYF. Full variable domain (missing parts from reference TRBV11-2 and TRBJ2-5): EAGVAQSPRYKIIEKRQSVAFWCNPISGHATLYWYQQILGQGPKLLIQFQNNGVVDDSQLPKDRFSAERLKGVDSTLKIQPAKLEDSAVYLCASSLAVRGGVQETQYFGPGTRLLVL.

The chain carries TRBV18 and TRBJ2-3, with 7 bases lining up with TRBD1. V lost 5 bases, J lost 5 bases, and 7 bases stayed unmatched. Germline loops: CDR1 KGHSH, CDR2 LQKENI. The length of the CDR3 is 14 residues. DNA for the CDR3: TGTGCCAGCTCAAAAGGGGGCGAGGAAGATACGCAGTATTTT. It is translated as CASSKGGEEDTQYF.

The chain recombines TRBV6-5 with TRBJ1-4; D unclear. V lost 0 bases and J 8 bases, leaving 13 bases between the germline ends. Germline CDR1 and CDR2: MNHEY and SVGAGI. The CDR3 runs to 15 residues. Written as DNA, the CDR3 is TGTGCCAGCAGTTACTCGATGGGAGGAGGAGAAAAACTGTTTTTT. As protein: CASSYSMGGGEKLFF.

The chain joins TRBV11-2 to TRBJ2-1; 7 positions agree with TRBD1. CDR1 is SGHAT, CDR2 FQNNGV, per germline. V was clipped by 5 bases and J by 10 bases; unmatched bases: 5. There are 12 residues in the CDR3. The CDR3 loop reads CASSPPRGEQFF. Here the CDR3 DNA reads TGTGCCAGCAGCCCCCCCAGGGGGGAGCAGTTCTTC.

The CDR3 nucleotides read TGTGCCAGCTCACCACCGAAGCTAGCGGGAGGGGACGAGCAGTACTTC. Translated, it gives CASSPPKLAGGDEQYF. The chain links TRBV18 to TRBJ2-7, with 12 bases fitting TRBD2. Germline V gene lookup returns CDR1 KGHSH and CDR2 LQKENI. This CDR3 comprises 16 residues. Trimming at V came to 0 bases and at J to 5 bases, leaving 5 bases not matched to a gene.

V and J are TRBV28 and TRBJ2-7; 9 bases align to TRBD2. The CDR3 has 16 residues. Trimming at V came to 5 bases and at J to 0 bases, leaving 8 bases not matched to a gene. Looked up from germline, CDR1 is MDHEN and CDR2 is SYDVKM. The CDR3 protein is CASSDYRAGGSYEQYF. CDR3 sequence (DNA): TGTGCCAGCAGTGACTATCGAGCGGGGGGCTCCTACGAGCAGTACTTC.

The chain combines TRBV2 with TRBJ2-3, with D tentatively TRBD1 (6 bases). Germline assignment: CDR1 SNHLY and CDR2 FYNNEI. V lost 4 bases and J 6 bases, leaving 11 bases between the germline ends. The CDR3 totals 13 residues. The CDR3 sequence: CASSAERGDTQYF. The DNA of the CDR3 is TGTGCCAGCAGTGCGGAGAGGGGGGATACGCAGTATTTT.

CDR3 DNA sequence: TGTGCCAGCTCACCAGGCAGATACGAGCAGTACTTC. Protein: CASSPGRYEQYF. The chain has TRBV18 and TRBJ2-7, with D uncertain. Germline V CDR1 and CDR2: KGHSH, LQKENI. V was cut by 2 bases and J by 4 bases, with 6 bases left in between. The CDR3 covers 12 residues.

CDR3 in amino acids: CASSPRTSGAVVGSYEQYF. Written as DNA, the CDR3 is TGCGCCAGCAGCCCCCGGACTAGCGGGGCGGTGGTCGGGTCCTACGAGCAGTACTTC. The chain couples TRBV5-1 to TRBJ2-7, with 12 bases identical to TRBD2. This CDR3 is 19 amino acids long. Trimming removed 4 bases from V and 1 base from J; junction bases left unmatched: 15. CDR1 and CDR2 (germline): SGHRS, YFSETQ.

This clone was seen only once. V usage is TRBV3-1 (or the pseudogene TRBV3-2) and J usage is TRBJ2-1; D remains ambiguous. Germline-derived CDR1 and CDR2 are LGHDT and YNNKEL (reference sequence). The ends were cut back, 1 base at V and 8 bases at J, with 9 bases in the middle. CDR3 length: 13 amino acids. CDR3 loop: CASSQGGRHEQFF. Written as DNA, the CDR3 is TGTGCCAGCAGCCAAGGAGGTAGACATGAGCAGTTCTTC.

The chain is built from TRBV11-3 and TRBJ2-7, with 8 bases lining up with TRBD2. Germline trimming cut 4 bases from V and 9 bases from J; bases unmatched to any gene: 8. Germline CDR1 is SGHNT and CDR2 is YENEEA. The CDR3 spans 13 residues. In DNA, the CDR3 is TGTGCCAGCAGCTCCGAGCGGGAGAGTAGGCAGTACTTC. Protein sequence: CASSSERESRQYF.

The chain joins TRBV5-1 to TRBJ1-1; D not certain. This CDR3 comprises 13 residues. Trimming took off 5 bases at V and 3 bases at J, with 11 bases between the two ends. The V gene's germline CDR1 is SGHRS and CDR2 YFSETQ. CDR3 sequence: CASRSRPDTEAFF. The DNA for the CDR3 is TGCGCCAGCAGGTCCAGGCCAGACACTGAAGCTTTCTTT.

The chain links TRBV4-1 to TRBJ1-2, with D unresolved. The CDR3 totals 13 residues. V lost 0 bases and J lost 2, with 4 bases in between. Germline CDR1 is MGHRA and CDR2 is YSYEKL. The CDR3 nucleotides are TGCGCCAGCAGCCAAGACGGGAACTATGGCTACACCTTC. As protein: CASSQDGNYGYTF.

This clone came up once. The V and J genes are TRBV20-1 and TRBJ2-7, with 10 nucleotides matching TRBD1. The V and J ends lost 3 bases and 1 base, in that order; junction bases with no gene match: 6. Germline CDR1 and CDR2: DFQATT and SNEGSKA (reference sequence). This CDR3 is 15 amino acids long. CDR3: CSASTGQGISYEQYF. The CDR3 nucleotides are TGCAGTGCTAGTACGGGACAGGGGATTTCCTACGAGCAGTACTTC.

The gene calls are TRBV4-2 and TRBJ2-1; 7 bases line up with TRBD2. J lost 4 bases, V lost 0 bases, and 6 bases had no gene match. The CDR3 is 16 amino acids. Germline CDR1 and CDR2: LGHNA and YNFKEQ. The CDR3 loop is CASSQEASGPYNEQFF. The CDR3, as DNA: TGTGCCAGCAGCCAAGAAGCTAGCGGACCTTACAATGAGCAGTTCTTC.

The rearrangement joins TRBV28 to TRBJ1-3, with D uncertain. This CDR3 has 15 amino acids. CDR1 and CDR2 (germline): MDHEN, SYDVKM. V was clipped by 5 bases and J by 0 bases, with 11 bases between them. The CDR3 bases are TGTGCCAGCAGTCCCCCGGGGAGCTCTGGAAACACCATATATTTT. Protein product: CASSPPGSSGNTIYF.